This T cell receptor beta chain was identified during a study of T-cell reconstitution after alpha-beta-depleted transplantation in children. Unique molecular identifiers tagged the TCRbeta library. Using its own MiXCR run on the PCR reads, TCRdb lists one record per CDR3 protein. The sample yields some 490,000 distinct CDR3 sequences, about an eighth seen once. The CDR3 is 17 residues long. V dropped 5 bases and J dropped 6 bases, with 26 bases sitting between them. This specimen was PBMCs from the stem cell graft donor, taken from the stem cell graft. This chain uses TRBV12-3 or TRBV12-4 with TRBJ2-7; a possible D gene is TRBD2 (8 bases). The sequence derives from a human donor who donated a stem cell graft to a child with combined immunodeficiency. CDR3 coding DNA: TGTGCCAGCAGTCCCGCAGGGGGACTAGGGTTTATAGGCGAGCAGTACTTC. It specifies CASSPAGGLGFIGEQYF.